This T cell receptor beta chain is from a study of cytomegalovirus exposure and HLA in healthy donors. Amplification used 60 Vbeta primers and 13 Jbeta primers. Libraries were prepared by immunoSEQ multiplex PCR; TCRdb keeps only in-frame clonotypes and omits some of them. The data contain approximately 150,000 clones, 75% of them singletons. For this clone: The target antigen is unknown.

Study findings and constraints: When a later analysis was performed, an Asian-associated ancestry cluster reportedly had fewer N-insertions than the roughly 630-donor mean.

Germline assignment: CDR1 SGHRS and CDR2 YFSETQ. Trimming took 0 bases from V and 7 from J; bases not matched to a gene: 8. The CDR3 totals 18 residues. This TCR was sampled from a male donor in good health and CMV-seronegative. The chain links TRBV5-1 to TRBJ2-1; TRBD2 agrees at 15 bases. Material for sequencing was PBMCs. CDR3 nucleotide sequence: TGCGCCAGCAGCTTGGAGGGACTAGCGGGGGGTGGGGCGAATGAGCAGTTCTTC. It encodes CASSLEGLAGGGANEQFF.